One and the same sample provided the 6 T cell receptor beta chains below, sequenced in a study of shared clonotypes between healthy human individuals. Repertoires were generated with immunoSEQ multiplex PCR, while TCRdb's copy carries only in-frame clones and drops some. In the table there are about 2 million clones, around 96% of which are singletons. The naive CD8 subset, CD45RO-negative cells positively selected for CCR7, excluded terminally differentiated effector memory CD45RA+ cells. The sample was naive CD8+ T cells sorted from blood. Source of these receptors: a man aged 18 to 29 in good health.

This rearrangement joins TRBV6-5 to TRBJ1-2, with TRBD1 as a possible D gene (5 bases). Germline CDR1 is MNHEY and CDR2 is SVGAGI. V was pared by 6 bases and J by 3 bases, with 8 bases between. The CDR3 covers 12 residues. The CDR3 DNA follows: TGTGCCAGCAGGACAGATTACTATGGCTACACCTTC. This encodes CASRTDYYGYTF.

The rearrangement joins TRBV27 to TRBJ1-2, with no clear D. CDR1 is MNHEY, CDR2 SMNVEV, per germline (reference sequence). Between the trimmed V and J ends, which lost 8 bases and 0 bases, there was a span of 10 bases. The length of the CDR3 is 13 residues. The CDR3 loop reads CASRPVSNYGYTF. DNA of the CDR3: TGTGCCAGCCGTCCAGTCTCTAACTATGGCTACACCTTC.

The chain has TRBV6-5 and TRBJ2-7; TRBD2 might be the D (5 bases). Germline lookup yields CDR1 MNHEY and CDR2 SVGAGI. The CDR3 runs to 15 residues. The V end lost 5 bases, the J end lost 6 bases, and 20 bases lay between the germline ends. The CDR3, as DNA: TGTGCCAGCAGTACATACCACCGCGTTGGAGGCGAGCAGTACTTC. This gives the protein CASSTYHRVGGEQYF.

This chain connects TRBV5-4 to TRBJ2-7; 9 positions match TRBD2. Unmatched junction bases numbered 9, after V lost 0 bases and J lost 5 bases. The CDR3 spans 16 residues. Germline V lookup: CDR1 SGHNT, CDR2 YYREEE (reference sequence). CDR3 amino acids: CASSLDEAGGPNEQYF. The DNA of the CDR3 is TGTGCCAGCAGCTTGGACGAGGCGGGAGGGCCCAACGAGCAGTACTTC.

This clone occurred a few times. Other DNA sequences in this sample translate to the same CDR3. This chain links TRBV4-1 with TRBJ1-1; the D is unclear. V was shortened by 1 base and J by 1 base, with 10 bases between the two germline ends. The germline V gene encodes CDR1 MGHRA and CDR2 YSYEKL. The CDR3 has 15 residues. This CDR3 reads CASSQVPGENTEAFF. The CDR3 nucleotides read TGCGCCAGCAGCCAAGTCCCAGGAGAGAACACTGAAGCTTTCTTT.

The CDR3 DNA reads TGTGCCAGCAGCACTTCATTGGACAGGCCTAACACTGAAGCTTTCTTT. As protein: CASSTSLDRPNTEAFF. This chain connects TRBV7-8 to TRBJ1-1; 7 bases are shared with TRBD1. The V gene's germline CDR1 is SGHVS and CDR2 FQNEAQ. J gave up 2 bases and V 5 bases, and 11 bases lay outside the gene matches. The CDR3 is made up of 16 amino acids.